This T cell receptor (beta chain) was captured by sequencing in a study of shared clonotypes between healthy human individuals. On this clone itself: The antigen remains unidentified.

Sequencing used immunoSEQ multiplex PCR; TCRdb keeps in-frame clones, though not all of them. The sample lists a few million clones, 90% to 95% occurring once. The study's findings and limits: The rarefaction results pointed to incomplete sorted-subset sequencing despite large depth. Relative to memory subsets, naive subsets generally showed larger estimated richness. Collection of samples was limited to blood; tissue repertoires likely differ. A small donor pool kept down the genetic and exposure-history diversity that was represented.

This clonotype was obtained from a man younger than 35 in good health. Sequenced material: naive CD4+ T cells sorted from blood. Subset meaning: CD45RA+ positively selected.

The CDR3 protein is CASSPLAGGTTSLYNEQFF. The CDR3 nucleotides read TGTGCCAGCAGCCCCCTAGCGGGGGGGACCACGTCTCTCTACAATGAGCAGTTCTTC. V and J are TRBV9 and TRBJ2-1; 12 positions match TRBD2. The CDR3 runs to 19 residues. CDR1 is SGDLS, CDR2 YYNGEE, per germline. The trim removed 4 bases at V and 3 bases at J, leaving 14 bases unmatched.